The 27 T cell receptor beta chains in this list originate from one sample, sequenced in a study of OX40 agonist ivuxolimab in advanced cancers. Generated by immunoSEQ multiplex PCR, the TCRdb table keeps only in-frame clones and is missing some. The sample lists just under 85,000 clones; over 65% were seen once. Here the sequenced sample was CD4+ or CD8+ T cells sorted from blood, taken in a trial of the OX40 agonist ivuxolimab. The receptors originated from an adult with an advanced solid tumor such as melanoma, head and neck, liver or kidney cancer.

There are a few counts of this clone. The J gene is TRBJ1-1, the V gene TRBV6-1; D uncertain. V shed 1 base and J shed 1 base, with 10 bases lying between them. Looked up from germline, CDR1 is MNHNS and CDR2 is SASEGT. This CDR3 has 15 amino acids. DNA for the CDR3: TGTGCCAGCAGTGAAGGACGAGGAGGGAACACTGAAGCTTTCTTT. It specifies CASSEGRGGNTEAFF.

The rearrangement joins TRBV4-2 to TRBJ2-2; D possibly corresponds to TRBD2 (6 bases). Between the trimmed V and J ends, which lost 0 bases and 7 bases, there was a span of 21 bases. The V gene's germline CDR1 is LGHNA and CDR2 YNFKEQ. This CDR3 has 18 residues. This CDR3 reads CASSQEVADITQVGELFF. Here the CDR3 DNA reads TGTGCCAGCAGCCAAGAAGTAGCGGATATCACCCAGGTCGGGGAGCTGTTTTTT.

The chain couples TRBV30 to TRBJ1-3; no reliable D call. Germline loops: CDR1 GTSNPN, CDR2 SVGIG (reference sequence). This CDR3 is built from 13 residues. V lost 1 base and J lost 0, with 4 bases in between. DNA for the CDR3: TGTGCCTGGAGTGGGGGCTCTGGAAACACCATATATTTT. Its protein is CAWSGGSGNTIYF.

A single count supports this clone. The chain joins TRBV5-6 to TRBJ1-2, with D possibly being TRBD1 (5 bases). The CDR3 sequence is 15 residues long. Germline V gives CDR1 SGHDT, CDR2 YYEEEE. Trimming removed 2 bases from V and 2 bases from J, with 13 bases in between. The CDR3 sequence: CASSFSQAINYGYTF. Written as DNA, the CDR3 is TGTGCCAGCAGCTTTTCACAGGCGATCAACTATGGCTACACCTTC.

The gene calls are TRBV2 and TRBJ2-3; TRBD2 agrees at 12 bases. V shed 4 bases, J shed 4 bases, and the junction held 6 bases outside the gene matches. In germline, CDR1 is SNHLY, CDR2 FYNNEI. CDR3 size: 16 residues. CDR3 sequence (DNA): TGTGCCAGCAGTGCTCTAGCGGGGGGGCCCCCAGATACGCAGTATTTT. It yields the protein CASSALAGGPPDTQYF.

Only one count was recorded for this clone. J is TRBJ2-1 and V is TRBV11-2; the D is unclear. The CDR3 runs 12 residues. V lost 5 bases to trimming and J lost 5 bases, with 7 bases between them. Germline CDR1 is SGHAT and CDR2 is FQNNGV. As DNA, the CDR3 is TGTGCCAGCAGCACCTTGGACAATGAGCAGTTCTTC. Amino acids: CASSTLDNEQFF.

This chain joins TRBV9 and TRBJ1-5; D uncertain. The CDR3 length is 13 residues. Germline CDR1 is SGDLS and CDR2 is YYNGEE. The germline V and J ends were trimmed by 0 bases and 5 bases, with 6 bases remaining between them. CDR3 protein: CASSVALDQPQHF. CDR3 nucleotides: TGTGCCAGCAGCGTAGCTCTGGATCAGCCCCAGCATTTT.

The chain uses TRBV5-1 and TRBJ2-1; D perhaps matches TRBD1 (5 bases). V dropped 0 bases and J dropped 6 bases, with 13 bases sitting between them. Germline V CDR1 and CDR2: SGHRS, YFSETQ. The CDR3 extends over 15 amino acids. This chain's CDR3 is CASSLEVTVGNEQFF. The CDR3 DNA is TGCGCCAGCAGCTTGGAGGTGACAGTGGGCAATGAGCAGTTCTTC.

The chain is built from TRBV2 and TRBJ1-2, with no clear D. There are 12 residues in the CDR3. Trimming removed 3 bases from V and 2 bases from J, with 4 bases in between. The germline gives CDR1 SNHLY, CDR2 FYNNEI. The CDR3 protein is CASSESNYGYTF. The CDR3 DNA sequence: TGTGCCAGCAGTGAGTCAAACTATGGCTACACCTTC.

The V gene is TRBV5-6, the J gene TRBJ1-2; TRBD1 agrees at 7 bases. Germline CDR1 SGHDT, CDR2 YYEEEE. The CDR3 spans 13 residues. The V gene end was trimmed by 4 bases and the J gene end by 10 bases; junction bases not matched to a gene: 10. CDR3: CASSTDRRRDYTF. CDR3 bases: TGTGCCAGCAGCACGGACAGGAGGCGGGACTACACCTTC.

This chain connects TRBV10-3 to TRBJ1-1, with D hard to call. Germline assignment: CDR1 ENHRY and CDR2 SYGVKD. The CDR3 has 13 amino acids. Trimming cost V 4 bases and J 1 base, with 7 bases left between them. Here the CDR3 reads CAISAQENTEAFF. The CDR3, as DNA: TGTGCCATCAGTGCCCAGGAGAACACTGAAGCTTTCTTT.

The V and J genes are TRBV7-6 and TRBJ2-3, with D unclear. V was trimmed by 5 bases and J by 4 bases, leaving 7 bases between them. Germline CDR1 SGHVS, CDR2 FNYEAQ. This CDR3 spans 12 amino acids. CDR3 nucleotide sequence: TGTGCCAGCAGCCCTAGTGCAGATACGCAGTATTTT. Protein product: CASSPSADTQYF.

As to this clone: Distinct nucleotide sequences in the sample also encode this CDR3. The V call is TRBV6-6, the J call TRBJ1-2; maybe TRBD1 (5 bases). The germline gives CDR1 MNHNY, CDR2 SVGAGI (reference sequence). The CDR3 runs to 14 residues. V shed 6 bases and J shed 4 bases, with 15 bases lying between them. The CDR3 loop is CASSPGQGLYGYTF. CDR3 nucleotide sequence: TGTGCCAGCAGCCCCGGGCAGGGCCTCTATGGCTACACCTTC.

A few counts support this clone. V and J are TRBV7-2 and TRBJ2-1; tentatively, D is TRBD2 (6 bases). The CDR3 contains 14 residues. The ends were cut back, 8 bases at V and 9 bases at J, with 20 bases in the middle. The V gene's germline CDR1 is SGHTA and CDR2 FQGNSA. In DNA form, the CDR3 reads TGTGCCAGCGGCCGGGTGGGAGGCCTAAGTGAGCAGTTCTTC. Translating it yields CASGRVGGLSEQFF.

This clone was counted once. The chain joins TRBV7-2 to TRBJ1-4; 12 bases align to TRBD1. Germline V lookup: CDR1 SGHTA, CDR2 FQGNSA. The junction had 7 bases not matched to a gene; V was cut back by 6 bases and J by 8 bases. This CDR3 comprises 15 residues. CDR3: CASSLGGTGGEKLFF. The CDR3 bases are TGTGCCAGCAGTCTAGGAGGGACAGGGGGCGAAAAACTGTTTTTT.

This clone appeared a single time. The chain carries TRBV7-6 and TRBJ1-2; a possible D gene is TRBD1 (6 bases). CDR3 length: 15 residues. Trimming cost V 3 bases and J 7 bases, with 18 bases left between them. CDR1 is SGHVS and CDR2 is FNYEAQ in the germline V gene. CDR3 coding DNA: TGTGCCAGCAGCTTGGAAGGAACAGGGTTGTTTGGCTACACCTTC. Amino acid sequence: CASSLEGTGLFGYTF.

This clone was seen a handful of times. The V gene is TRBV5-1, the J gene TRBJ2-5; 8 bases line up with TRBD2. Per the germline V gene, CDR1 is SGHRS and CDR2 is YFSETQ. J lost 1 base, V lost 3 bases, and 8 bases had no gene match. This CDR3 is built from 16 residues. The CDR3 loop reads CASSWGNAGGQETQYF. CDR3 nucleotides: TGCGCCAGCAGCTGGGGTAACGCGGGGGGCCAAGAGACCCAGTACTTC.

The chain links TRBV11-2 to TRBJ1-4; perhaps TRBD1 as D (6 bases). Germline values: CDR1 SGHAT, CDR2 FQNNGV. This CDR3 is built from 15 residues. Trimming took 2 bases from V and 8 from J, leaving 15 bases between them. The CDR3 DNA sequence: TGTGCCAGCAGCTTAAGGGAACAGGGAGGGGAAAAACTGTTTTTT. The encoded protein is CASSLREQGGEKLFF.

The rearrangement joins TRBV9 to TRBJ1-2; D remains unclear. CDR3 length equals 14 residues. Germline CDR1 SGDLS, CDR2 YYNGEE. Trimming left V 0 bases short and J 8 bases short, with 14 bases between. In nucleotides, the CDR3 is TGTGCCAGCAGCGTAGGGAAGGCAGGTGAGGGCTACACCTTC. This gives the protein CASSVGKAGEGYTF.

The V gene is TRBV15, the J gene TRBJ2-7; no firm D call. This CDR3 comprises 15 residues. The germline gives CDR1 LNHNV, CDR2 YYDKDF (reference sequence). V gave up 0 bases and J gave up 1 base, with 10 bases separating them. The CDR3 coding sequence is TGTGCCACCAGCAGAGATCGCGGAATTTCCTACGAGCAGTACTTC. Protein product: CATSRDRGISYEQYF.

This chain uses TRBV5-1 with TRBJ1-1; D uncertain. CDR1 SGHRS and CDR2 YFSETQ come from the germline V gene. V lost 1 base and J 1 base, leaving 2 bases between the germline ends. The CDR3 extends over 12 amino acids. CDR3 in amino acids: CASSLKNTEAFF. Here the CDR3 DNA reads TGCGCCAGCAGCTTGAAGAACACTGAAGCTTTCTTT.

The genes are TRBV19 and TRBJ2-1; no firm D call. The CDR3 runs to 11 residues. The V gene lost 7 bases and the J gene lost 8 bases, with 9 bases spanning the gap. The germline CDR1 and CDR2 sequences are LNHDA and SQIVND (reference sequence). The CDR3 sequence: CASNVGDEQFF. CDR3 nucleotide sequence: TGTGCCAGTAACGTGGGCGATGAGCAGTTCTTC.

The chain has TRBV2 and TRBJ2-7; TRBD2 matches at 13 bases. The length of the CDR3 is 13 residues. Germline loops: CDR1 SNHLY, CDR2 FYNNEI. V shed 7 bases and J 5 bases; nucleotides not matched to a gene: 2. CDR3 loop: CASTGLAGDEQYF. The CDR3 nucleotides read TGTGCCAGCACCGGACTAGCGGGGGACGAGCAGTACTTC.

V usage is TRBV5-4 and J usage is TRBJ2-2, with TRBD2 as a possible D gene (5 bases). Germline V gene data show CDR1 as SGHNT and CDR2 as YYREEE (reference sequence). This CDR3 has 15 residues. The V end was cut by 2 bases, the J end by 0 bases, with 8 bases between. CDR3 sequence reads: CASSFPGTNTGELFF. The DNA for the CDR3 is TGTGCCAGCAGCTTCCCGGGAACGAACACCGGGGAGCTGTTTTTT.

The chain has TRBV5-8 and TRBJ2-5; 12 nucleotides line up with TRBD1. Germline CDR1 SGHTS, CDR2 YDEGEE. V trimming: 4 bases; J trimming: 5 bases; junction bases outside the gene matches: 15. This CDR3 has 18 residues. The CDR3 sequence is CASSLSGTGGPSGETQYF. CDR3 nucleotides: TGTGCCAGCAGCCTCAGCGGGACAGGGGGCCCCTCGGGGGAGACCCAGTACTTC.

The chain carries TRBV6-5 and TRBJ1-6; no clear D. CDR1 is MNHEY, CDR2 SVGAGI, per germline. The CDR3 covers 13 residues. Deletions cut 6 bases from V and 6 bases from J, with 9 bases between. The CDR3 nucleotides are TGTGCCAGCAGGGAGGTGCTTAATTCACCCCTCCACTTT. Residues: CASREVLNSPLHF.

This sequence joins TRBV25-1 and TRBJ1-2, with 12 bases fitting TRBD1. This CDR3 has 13 residues. V lost 4 bases, J lost 8 bases, and 2 bases stayed unmatched. Germline assignment: CDR1 MGHDK and CDR2 SYGVNS. The CDR3 sequence: CASSVGQGAGYTF. In DNA, the CDR3 is TGTGCCAGCAGTGTGGGACAGGGGGCCGGCTACACCTTC.